These 9 T cell receptor beta chains were all obtained from the same sample, sequenced in a study of T cell responses to AZD1222 COVID-19 vaccine. Repertoires were generated with immunoSEQ multiplex PCR, while TCRdb's copy carries only in-frame clones and drops some. The data contain more than 140,000 clones, around nine tenths of them singletons. Sequencing was performed on peripheral blood, taken on day 0 of AZD1222 vaccination. The receptors here all came from an adult in good health.

The J gene is TRBJ1-1, the V gene TRBV14; no firm D call. Germline CDR1 reads SGHDN; CDR2 reads FVKESK. The CDR3 sequence is 16 residues long. The V gene lost 3 bases and the J gene lost 0 bases, with 14 bases spanning the gap. DNA for the CDR3: TGTGCCAGCAGCCAGCTCTTCTCCCCAATGAACACTGAAGCTTTCTTT. Protein product: CASSQLFSPMNTEAFF.

This clone was counted a few times. The rearrangement links TRBV7-9 to TRBJ2-7; the match to TRBD1 covers 8 bases. CDR1 and CDR2 from the germline V gene are SEHNR and FQNEAQ (reference sequence). Trimming took 5 bases from V and 3 from J; bases not matched to a gene: 3. The CDR3 has 13 residues. In DNA, the CDR3 is TGTGCCAGCAGCGGGACAGGAGACTACGAGCAGTACTTC. It translates to CASSGTGDYEQYF.

This sequence joins TRBV6-4 and TRBJ2-6, with D hard to call. V gave up 6 bases and J gave up 0 bases, with 6 bases separating them. Germline assignment: CDR1 MRHNA and CDR2 SNTAGT. CDR3 length: 14 residues. The CDR3 sequence: CASSPFSGANVLTF. The DNA for the CDR3 is TGTGCCAGCAGCCCATTCTCTGGGGCCAACGTCCTGACTTTC.

The chain recombines TRBV19 with TRBJ1-1; a possible D gene is TRBD1 (6 bases). This CDR3 contains 13 residues. Deletions cut 10 bases from V and 7 bases from J, with 19 bases between. Per germline, CDR1 LNHDA and CDR2 SQIVND (reference sequence). The CDR3 region is CATFRGPTFEAFF. In nucleotides, the CDR3 is TGTGCCACCTTCAGGGGACCTACCTTTGAAGCTTTCTTT.

CDR3 residues: CASSLTGGPSQETQYF. CDR3 sequence (DNA): TGCGCCAGCAGCTTGACAGGGGGCCCGTCCCAAGAGACCCAGTACTTC. The chain links TRBV5-1 to TRBJ2-5; 9 bases agree with TRBD1. J gave up 1 base and V 1 base, and 5 bases lay outside the gene matches. The CDR3 extends over 16 amino acids. CDR1 and CDR2 from the germline V gene are SGHRS and YFSETQ.

This rearrangement joins TRBV5-1 to TRBJ1-6; D is perhaps TRBD1 (5 bases). Germline lookup yields CDR1 SGHRS and CDR2 YFSETQ. V was shortened by 3 bases and J by 5 bases, with 15 bases between the two germline ends. The CDR3 spans 16 residues. The DNA for the CDR3 is TGCGCCAGCAGCTCTGTGGGAGGGGCAAATAATTCACCCCTCCACTTT. Its translation: CASSSVGGANNSPLHF.

J is TRBJ1-1 and V is TRBV7-8; D possibly corresponds to TRBD1 (5 bases). The CDR3 has 16 residues. Looked up from germline, CDR1 is SGHVS and CDR2 is FQNEAQ. Deletions cut 1 base from V and 0 bases from J, with 12 bases between. The CDR3 sequence is CASSLDRRWMNTEAFF. CDR3 in DNA: TGTGCCAGCAGCTTAGACAGGAGGTGGATGAACACTGAAGCTTTCTTT.

This chain connects TRBV5-5 to TRBJ1-4, with D perhaps TRBD1 (5 bases). The CDR3 is 13 amino acids. Germline loops: CDR1 SGHKS, CDR2 YYEKEE (reference sequence). Trimming took 2 bases from V and 8 from J, leaving 10 bases between them. The CDR3 sequence: CASSFNRQEKLFF. The CDR3 nucleotides read TGTGCCAGCAGCTTTAACAGGCAAGAAAAACTGTTTTTT. The full variable domain, completed using reference TRBV5-5 and TRBJ1-4, is DAGVTQSPTHLIKTRGQQVTLRCSPISGHKSVSWYQQVLGQGPQFIFQYYEKEERGRGNFPDRFSARQFPNYSSELNVNALLLGDSALYLCASSFNRQEKLFFGSGTQLSVL.

The table lists this clone with a count of one. The gene calls are TRBV5-6 and TRBJ1-4; possible D gene TRBD1, 5 bases. The germline CDR1 and CDR2 sequences are SGHDT and YYEEEE. This CDR3 has 16 residues. V lost 4 bases and J 4 bases, leaving 17 bases between the germline ends. The CDR3 region has the DNA TGTGCCAGCAGCAATGGAAACGGGGGAGGTAATGAAAAACTGTTTTTT. It codes for CASSNGNGGGNEKLFF.